This TCR beta chain was retrieved from a study of graft-versus-host responses after intestinal transplantation. As for the study in general: Transplants were multivisceral, liver-intestinal, or isolated intestinal. Anti-thymocyte globulin was used for induction in all recipients, who then took tacrolimus and steroids for 2 to 4 years.

To note about this clone: Its antigen remains unidentified.

Trimming took 6 bases from V and 4 from J; bases not matched to a gene: 7. Germline V CDR1 and CDR2: MDHEN, SYDVKM. The CDR3 runs to 15 residues. Here immunoSEQ multiplex PCR was the method, and the copy in TCRdb shows in-frame clones only, minus some. The table lists under 100,000 clones, approximately 94% of them singletons. General observations from the study: High graft-versus-host to host-versus-graft clonal ratios were seen in allografts of patients with graft-donor T cell macrochimerism. Recipient marrow harbored GvH clones, some of which surfaced first in ileum or blood.

The chain joins TRBV28 to TRBJ1-5, with 9 bases fitting TRBD1. This clonotype originated in a human donor who was the organ donor for an intestinal transplant. Sequenced material: unstimulated CD4+ T cells sorted from spleen or lymph node cells, taken before transplant. The CDR3 bases are TGTGCCAGCAGCCCGGGGACAGGGCTTAATCAGCCCCAGCATTTT. This codes for CASSPGTGLNQPQHF. Together with reference TRBV28 and TRBJ1-5, the CDR3 gives the full variable domain: DVKVTQSSRYLVKRTGEKVFLECVQDMDHENMFWYRQDPGLGLRLIYFSYDVKMKEKGDIPEGYSVSREKKERFSLILESASTNQTSMYLCASSPGTGLNQPQHFGDGTRLSIL.